What follows are 4 T cell receptor beta chains derived from one specimen sequenced in a study of siplizumab effects on memory and regulatory T cells. Produced via immunoSEQ multiplex PCR; TCRdb's table is partial and in-frame only. The top ten hold 15% to 20% of the sample, which has about 80,000 clones, approximately 95% seen once. Sequenced input: CD8+ T cells sorted from blood. The origin of the receptors is a human donor in good health.

V gene TRBV19 combines with J gene TRBJ2-1; the match to TRBD2 covers 7 bases. This CDR3 region has 15 residues. V lost 5 bases to trimming and J lost 7 bases; unmatched junction nucleotides: 11. CDR1 is LNHDA, CDR2 SQIVND, per germline (reference sequence). The CDR3 bases are TGTGCCAGTAGTCCACAAGCGGGATTGGGAAATGAGCAGTTCTTC. Encoded protein: CASSPQAGLGNEQFF.

The chain is built from TRBV7-9 and TRBJ2-7; 14 nucleotides align to TRBD2. The CDR3 runs to 18 residues. CDR1 is SEHNR and CDR2 is FQNEAQ in the germline V gene (reference sequence). The ends lost 4 bases at V and 5 bases at J; junction bases unmatched: 13. The CDR3 loop is CASSSSQGLAGVLHEQYF. The CDR3 DNA is TGTGCCAGCAGCTCTTCTCAGGGACTAGCGGGAGTACTCCACGAGCAGTACTTC.

The genes are TRBV9 and TRBJ2-7; tentative D call: TRBD2 (7 bases). Germline CDR1 SGDLS, CDR2 YYNGEE. This CDR3 contains 15 residues. V dropped 0 bases and J dropped 3 bases, with 13 bases sitting between them. The CDR3 reads CASSVAGGGGYEQYF. CDR3 bases: TGTGCCAGCAGCGTAGCTGGGGGGGGCGGCTACGAGCAGTACTTC.

This rearrangement joins TRBV19 to TRBJ2-1; 9 bases map to TRBD1. CDR3 length equals 15 residues. V gave up 7 bases and J gave up 4 bases; unmatched junction bases: 8. Germline V gives CDR1 LNHDA, CDR2 SQIVND (reference sequence). CDR3 amino acids: CASTIRQGEYNEQFF. CDR3 bases: TGTGCCAGTACCATTCGACAGGGGGAGTACAATGAGCAGTTCTTC.